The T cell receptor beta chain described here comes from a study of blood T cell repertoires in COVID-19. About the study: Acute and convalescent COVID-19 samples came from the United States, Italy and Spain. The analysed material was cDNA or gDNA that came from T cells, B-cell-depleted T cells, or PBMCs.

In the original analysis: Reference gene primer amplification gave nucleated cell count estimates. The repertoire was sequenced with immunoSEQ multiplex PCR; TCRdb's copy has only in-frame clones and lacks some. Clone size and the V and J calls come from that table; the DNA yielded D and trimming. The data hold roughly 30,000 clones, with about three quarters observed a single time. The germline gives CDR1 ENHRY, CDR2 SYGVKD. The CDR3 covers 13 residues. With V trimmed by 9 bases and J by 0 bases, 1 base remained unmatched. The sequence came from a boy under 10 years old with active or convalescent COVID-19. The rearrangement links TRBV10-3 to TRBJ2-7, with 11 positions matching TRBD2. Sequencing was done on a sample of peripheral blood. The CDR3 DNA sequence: TGTGCCATTGGGACTAGCGGCTCCTACGAGCAGTACTTC. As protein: CAIGTSGSYEQYF.